The rows below give T cell receptor beta chains drawn from one sample of a study of radiotherapy plus CTLA-4 blockade in lung cancer. TCRdb keeps only in-frame clones here, not all; method: immunoSEQ multiplex PCR. The sample holds roughly 54,000 clones, roughly 86% seen once. Sequences were derived from peripheral blood, sampled from a patient treated with radiotherapy plus ipilimumab. These receptors came from a human donor with non-small cell lung cancer whose response to radiotherapy plus ipilimumab could not be evaluated. CDR3s include the opening cysteine and the closing phenylalanine or tryptophan. Each record gives: clone size, D gene, V gene, J gene, CDR3 protein, CDR3 DNA. The D gene is left open where the match is weak. Clone size is stated in some rows and not others, as once, few, many or a class when expanded.

clone size: .
D gene: .
V gene: TRBV12-5
J gene: TRBJ2-3
CDR3 protein: CASGLVVRSTDTQYF
CDR3 DNA: TGTGCTAGTGGTTTGGTAGTGAGGAGCACAGATACGCAGTATTTT

clone size: .
D gene: .
V gene: TRBV11-2
J gene: TRBJ2-1
CDR3 protein: CASSSSTGGPAYNEQFF
CDR3 DNA: TGTGCCAGCAGCTCCTCCACGGGGGGCCCCGCCTACAATGAGCAGTTCTTC

clone size: .
D gene: TRBD1
V gene: TRBV7-9
J gene: TRBJ2-3
CDR3 protein: CASILTGGTDTQYF
CDR3 DNA: TGTGCCAGCATCCTGACAGGGGGCACAGATACGCAGTATTTT

clone size: once
D gene: .
V gene: TRBV27
J gene: TRBJ1-5
CDR3 protein: CASSLNRDYSNQPQHF
CDR3 DNA: TGTGCCAGCAGTTTAAACAGGGATTATAGCAATCAGCCCCAGCATTTT

clone size: .
D gene: TRBD1
V gene: TRBV5-1
J gene: TRBJ2-1
CDR3 protein: CASSLSRQGFFYNEQFF
CDR3 DNA: TGCGCCAGCAGCTTGTCGCGACAGGGTTTCTTCTACAATGAGCAGTTCTTC

clone size: .
D gene: .
V gene: TRBV19
J gene: TRBJ1-1
CDR3 protein: CASSFRRGNTEAFF
CDR3 DNA: TGTGCCAGTAGTTTCCGACGGGGGAACACTGAAGCTTTCTTT

clone size: .
D gene: TRBD1
V gene: TRBV5-4
J gene: TRBJ1-2
CDR3 protein: CASSLDRGIYGYTF
CDR3 DNA: TGTGCCAGCAGCTTGGACAGGGGCATTTATGGCTACACCTTC

clone size: .
D gene: TRBD1
V gene: TRBV28
J gene: TRBJ1-5
CDR3 protein: CATLRQTGSNQPQHF
CDR3 DNA: TGTGCCACCCTCCGGCAGACAGGGAGCAATCAGCCCCAGCATTTT

clone size: few
D gene: .
V gene: TRBV9
J gene: TRBJ2-6
CDR3 protein: CASSVEVGAGANVLTF
CDR3 DNA: TGTGCCAGCAGCGTAGAAGTGGGAGCTGGGGCCAACGTCCTGACTTTC

clone size: .
D gene: .
V gene: TRBV27
J gene: TRBJ1-2
CDR3 protein: CASRTTGNSGYTF
CDR3 DNA: TGTGCCAGCAGGACAACAGGGAATTCGGGCTACACCTTC

clone size: .
D gene: .
V gene: TRBV19
J gene: TRBJ1-4
CDR3 protein: CASSGAVRVKLFF
CDR3 DNA: TGTGCCAGTAGTGGGGCTGTACGTGTAAAACTGTTTTTT

clone size: .
D gene: TRBD1
V gene: TRBV30
J gene: TRBJ1-2
CDR3 protein: CALTGVKFGYTF
CDR3 DNA: TGTGCCTTGACAGGGGTTAAGTTTGGCTACACCTTC

clone size: once
D gene: .
V gene: TRBV19
J gene: TRBJ1-4
CDR3 protein: CASSIVTASNEKLFF
CDR3 DNA: TGTGCCAGTAGTATAGTGACAGCTTCTAATGAAAAACTGTTTTTT

clone size: once
D gene: .
V gene: TRBV11-2
J gene: TRBJ1-6
CDR3 protein: CASSRRTAQNSPLHF
CDR3 DNA: TGTGCCAGCAGCCGCCGGACAGCTCAAAATTCACCCCTCCACTTT

clone size: .
D gene: TRBD2
V gene: TRBV4-1
J gene: TRBJ2-3
CDR3 protein: CASSPGPLAALTDTQYF
CDR3 DNA: TGCGCCAGCAGCCCTGGCCCTCTAGCGGCGCTCACAGATACGCAGTATTTT

clone size: .
D gene: .
V gene: TRBV15
J gene: TRBJ1-1
CDR3 protein: CATSRARGTEAFF
CDR3 DNA: TGTGCCACCAGCAGAGCCCGGGGAACTGAAGCTTTCTTT

clone size: .
D gene: .
V gene: TRBV7-2
J gene: TRBJ2-3
CDR3 protein: CASSRRWGDADTQYF
CDR3 DNA: TGTGCCAGCAGCCGCAGATGGGGAGATGCGGATACGCAGTATTTT

clone size: .
D gene: TRBD1
V gene: TRBV19
J gene: TRBJ2-4
CDR3 protein: CASSGRTGAKNIQYF
CDR3 DNA: TGTGCCAGTAGTGGCCGGACAGGGGCCAAAAACATTCAGTACTTC

clone size: .
D gene: .
V gene: TRBV9
J gene: TRBJ1-5
CDR3 protein: CASSVEQVRKPQHF
CDR3 DNA: TGTGCCAGCAGCGTGGAACAGGTTAGGAAGCCCCAGCATTTT

clone size: .
D gene: TRBD1
V gene: TRBV7-9
J gene: TRBJ2-2
CDR3 protein: CASSLTQGAPGELFF
CDR3 DNA: TGTGCCAGCAGCTTAACACAGGGGGCCCCCGGGGAGCTGTTTTTT

clone size: .
D gene: .
V gene: TRBV6-4
J gene: TRBJ1-1
CDR3 protein: CASSAQMNTEAFF
CDR3 DNA: TGTGCCAGCAGTGCACAAATGAACACTGAAGCTTTCTTT

clone size: .
D gene: .
V gene: TRBV30
J gene: TRBJ2-7
CDR3 protein: CAWTGGVGYEQYF
CDR3 DNA: TGTGCCTGGACCGGGGGAGTAGGCTACGAGCAGTACTTC

clone size: .
D gene: TRBD1
V gene: TRBV11-2
J gene: TRBJ2-7
CDR3 protein: CASSHGTGGYEQYF
CDR3 DNA: TGTGCCAGCAGCCACGGGACAGGGGGATACGAGCAGTACTTC

clone size: .
D gene: .
V gene: TRBV28
J gene: TRBJ2-1
CDR3 protein: CASSFVSLANNEQFF
CDR3 DNA: TGTGCCAGCAGTTTCGTGAGCCTAGCGAACAATGAGCAGTTCTTC

clone size: few
D gene: TRBD1
V gene: TRBV15
J gene: TRBJ1-2
CDR3 protein: CATSRDRTGGGNGYTF
CDR3 DNA: TGTGCCACCAGCAGAGATCGGACAGGGGGCGGAAATGGCTACACCTTC

clone size: .
D gene: .
V gene: TRBV7-2
J gene: TRBJ2-7
CDR3 protein: CASSLGLANYEQYF
CDR3 DNA: TGTGCCAGCAGCTTAGGCTTAGCTAACTACGAGCAGTACTTC

clone size: .
D gene: TRBD1
V gene: TRBV9
J gene: TRBJ2-7
CDR3 protein: CASSGGTGGYEQYF
CDR3 DNA: TGTGCCAGCAGCGGAGGGACAGGGGGCTACGAGCAGTACTTC

clone size: once
D gene: .
V gene: TRBV2
J gene: TRBJ1-4
CDR3 protein: CASRLLGAGRGEKLFF
CDR3 DNA: TGTGCCAGCCGACTCCTGGGAGCCGGGAGAGGTGAAAAACTGTTTTTT

clone size: once
D gene: .
V gene: TRBV19
J gene: TRBJ2-6
CDR3 protein: CASSIGGGFGANVLTF
CDR3 DNA: TGTGCCAGTAGTATAGGAGGGGGTTTTGGGGCCAACGTCCTGACTTTC

clone size: .
D gene: TRBD2
V gene: TRBV28
J gene: TRBJ2-1
CDR3 protein: CASSLTSGRRAGQFF
CDR3 DNA: TGTGCCAGCAGCCTGACTAGCGGGAGGAGGGCGGGGCAGTTCTTC

clone size: few
D gene: TRBD1
V gene: TRBV30
J gene: TRBJ1-2
CDR3 protein: CAWSSDRAYGYTF
CDR3 DNA: TGTGCCTGGAGCTCAGACAGGGCATATGGCTACACCTTC

clone size: .
D gene: TRBD2
V gene: TRBV6-6
J gene: TRBJ2-1
CDR3 protein: CASDESGNHNEQFF
CDR3 DNA: TGTGCCAGCGACGAGAGCGGGAATCACAATGAGCAGTTCTTC

clone size: .
D gene: .
V gene: TRBV7-3
J gene: TRBJ2-2
CDR3 protein: CASSSPNGELFF
CDR3 DNA: TGTGCCAGCAGCTCCCCCAACGGGGAGCTGTTTTTT

clone size: .
D gene: .
V gene: TRBV28
J gene: TRBJ2-7
CDR3 protein: CASSYGGMAEQYF
CDR3 DNA: TGTGCCAGCAGTTACGGGGGAATGGCCGAGCAGTACTTC

clone size: .
D gene: TRBD1
V gene: TRBV9
J gene: TRBJ2-7
CDR3 protein: CASSPPRGPGGTYEQYF
CDR3 DNA: TGTGCCAGCAGCCCCCCCAGGGGGCCAGGGGGGACCTACGAGCAGTACTTC

clone size: .
D gene: .
V gene: TRBV7-2
J gene: TRBJ2-2
CDR3 protein: CASSLVTEAGELFF
CDR3 DNA: TGTGCCAGCAGCTTAGTAACGGAGGCCGGGGAGCTGTTTTTT

clone size: .
D gene: TRBD1
V gene: TRBV10-3
J gene: TRBJ2-2
CDR3 protein: CAISEPGQGHPGELFF
CDR3 DNA: TGTGCCATCAGTGAACCGGGACAGGGGCATCCCGGGGAGCTGTTTTTT

clone size: .
D gene: TRBD2
V gene: TRBV27
J gene: TRBJ2-7
CDR3 protein: CASSPPGRGSSEQYF
CDR3 DNA: TGTGCCAGCAGTCCGCCCGGGAGGGGTAGTAGCGAGCAGTACTTC

clone size: once
D gene: .
V gene: TRBV5-6
J gene: TRBJ2-2
CDR3 protein: CASSRFRVGELFF
CDR3 DNA: TGTGCCAGCAGTCGATTCCGGGTTGGGGAGCTGTTTTTT

clone size: .
D gene: TRBD2
V gene: TRBV7-2
J gene: TRBJ2-2
CDR3 protein: CASRLGLAGAGGELFF
CDR3 DNA: TGTGCCAGCAGACTGGGACTAGCGGGAGCTGGCGGGGAGCTGTTTTTT

clone size: .
D gene: TRBD1
V gene: TRBV18
J gene: TRBJ2-2
CDR3 protein: CASSPGTGVNTGELFF
CDR3 DNA: TGTGCCAGCTCACCAGGGACAGGGGTGAACACCGGGGAGCTGTTTTTT

clone size: .
D gene: TRBD1
V gene: TRBV4-1
J gene: TRBJ1-4
CDR3 protein: CASSQETAGQGKLFF
CDR3 DNA: TGCGCCAGCAGCCAAGAAACTGCTGGACAGGGAAAACTGTTTTTT

clone size: .
D gene: .
V gene: TRBV30
J gene: TRBJ1-1
CDR3 protein: CALRRGGLGTEAFF
CDR3 DNA: TGTGCCCTACGTAGGGGGGGATTGGGGACTGAAGCTTTCTTT

clone size: few
D gene: .
V gene: TRBV19
J gene: TRBJ2-2
CDR3 protein: CASSPGMTPTGELFF
CDR3 DNA: TGTGCCAGTAGTCCAGGGATGACACCCACCGGGGAGCTGTTTTTT

clone size: .
D gene: .
V gene: TRBV4-3
J gene: TRBJ2-4
CDR3 protein: CASSQDPAALGNIQYF
CDR3 DNA: TGCGCCAGCAGCCAAGACCCCGCGGCCCTCGGGAACATTCAGTACTTC

clone size: .
D gene: .
V gene: TRBV21-1
J gene: TRBJ2-1
CDR3 protein: CASSKILHSDFQAPYNEQFF
CDR3 DNA: TGTGCCAGCAGCAAGATACTCCATTCGGACTTTCAAGCTCCCTACAATGAGCAGTTCTTC

clone size: .
D gene: TRBD1
V gene: TRBV6-1
J gene: TRBJ1-1
CDR3 protein: CASSVGTGGNTEAFF
CDR3 DNA: TGTGCCAGCAGTGTCGGGACAGGGGGCAACACTGAAGCTTTCTTT

clone size: .
D gene: TRBD1
V gene: TRBV5-1
J gene: TRBJ2-2
CDR3 protein: CASSSRQGEALEGELFF
CDR3 DNA: TGCGCCAGCAGCTCGAGACAGGGAGAGGCCCTAGAGGGGGAGCTGTTTTTT

clone size: few
D gene: .
V gene: TRBV28
J gene: TRBJ1-1
CDR3 protein: CATNRAEAFF
CDR3 DNA: TGTGCCACCAACAGGGCCGAAGCTTTCTTT